This T cell receptor beta chain was identified in a study of OX40 agonist ivuxolimab in advanced cancers. Germline assignment: CDR1 SGDLS and CDR2 YYNGEE. The CDR3 spans 14 residues. V shed 3 bases and J shed 0 bases, with 10 bases lying between them. Clones were read by immunoSEQ multiplex PCR, and TCRdb kept only the in-frame ones, dropping some. The sample carries around 84,000 clones, 92% recorded once. The material was CD4+ or CD8+ T cells sorted from blood, obtained in a trial of the OX40 agonist ivuxolimab. The source is an adult with an advanced solid tumor such as melanoma, head and neck, liver or kidney cancer. V gene TRBV9 combines with J gene TRBJ2-7; D possibly corresponds to TRBD2 (6 bases). CDR3 region: CASSEAGSSYEQYF. In DNA form, the CDR3 reads TGTGCCAGCAGCGAAGCGGGCAGCTCCTACGAGCAGTACTTC.